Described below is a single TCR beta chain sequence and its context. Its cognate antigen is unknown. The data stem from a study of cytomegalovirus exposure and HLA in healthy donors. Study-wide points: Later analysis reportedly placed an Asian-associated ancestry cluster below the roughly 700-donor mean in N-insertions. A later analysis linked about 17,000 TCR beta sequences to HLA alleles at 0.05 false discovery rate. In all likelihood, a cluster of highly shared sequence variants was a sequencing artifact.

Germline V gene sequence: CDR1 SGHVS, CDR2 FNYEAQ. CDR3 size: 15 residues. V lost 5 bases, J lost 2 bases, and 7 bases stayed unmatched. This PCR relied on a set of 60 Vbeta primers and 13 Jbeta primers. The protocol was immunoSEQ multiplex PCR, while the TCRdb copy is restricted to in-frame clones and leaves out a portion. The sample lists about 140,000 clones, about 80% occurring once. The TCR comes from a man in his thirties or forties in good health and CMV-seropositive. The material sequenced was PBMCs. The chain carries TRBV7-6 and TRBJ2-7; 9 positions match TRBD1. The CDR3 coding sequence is TGTGCCAGCAGCCCTGGACAGGGGACAGCCTACGAGCAGTACTTC. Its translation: CASSPGQGTAYEQYF.